The rows below give T cell receptor beta chains drawn from one sample of a study of blood T cell repertoires in COVID-19. Only in-frame clones appear in the TCRdb table, and some are missing; sequencing was by immunoSEQ multiplex PCR. The repertoire holds roughly 50,000 clones, with roughly 90% as singletons. Material for sequencing was peripheral blood. The receptors were gathered from a human donor in a cohort sampled during active COVID-19. Both conserved end residues are part of each CDR3. A D gene is named only where the DNA matches it firmly. Clone sizes are given selectively: once, few, many, or a class where the clone is expanded.

-	TRBV7-2	TRBJ1-2	-	CASSLDGRGGYTF	TGTGCCAGCAGCTTAGATGGCAGGGGTGGCTACACCTTC
-	TRBV21-1	TRBJ1-3	-	CASSNRPGIFSGNTIYF	TGTGCCAGCAGCAACAGGCCGGGGATTTTCTCTGGAAACACCATATATTTT
-	TRBV5-8	TRBJ1-4	-	CASSLGGATNEKLFF	TGTGCCAGCAGCTTAGGGGGTGCAACTAATGAAAAACTGTTTTTT
TRBD1	TRBV4-2	TRBJ2-5	-	CASSQRTGSDETQYF	TGTGCCAGCAGCCAACGGACAGGGTCCGATGAGACCCAGTACTTC
-	TRBV3-1/TRBV3-2	TRBJ1-3	-	CASSLGGKGVSGNTIYF	TGTGCCAGCAGCCTAGGTGGGAAGGGAGTCTCTGGAAACACCATATATTTT
-	TRBV10-3	TRBJ2-5	-	CAISESTNTETQYF	TGTGCCATCAGTGAGTCGACAAATACAGAGACCCAGTACTTC
TRBD1	TRBV4-2	TRBJ2-7	-	CASSRDRDSSYEQYF	TGTGCCAGCAGCCGGGACAGGGATAGCTCCTACGAGCAGTACTTC
-	TRBV4-1	TRBJ1-6	-	CASSQVSSSSYNSPLHF	TGCGCCAGCAGCCAAGTGTCGTCTAGCTCCTATAATTCACCCCTCCACTTT
TRBD1	TRBV6-5	TRBJ1-6	once	CASSYSLGQVSPLHF	TGTGCCAGCAGTTACTCACTGGGACAGGTTTCACCCCTCCACTTT
-	TRBV21-1	TRBJ1-3	-	CASRPPGHGNTIYF	TGTGCCAGCAGACCCCCCGGACATGGGAACACCATATATTTT
-	TRBV9	TRBJ1-5	-	CASSANRGNQPQHF	TGTGCCAGCAGTGCAAACAGGGGCAATCAGCCCCAGCATTTT
TRBD1	TRBV9	TRBJ1-3	-	CASSSTHSRGLGNTIYF	TGTGCCAGCAGCTCAACGCACAGCAGGGGGCTTGGAAACACCATATATTTT
-	TRBV3-1/TRBV3-2	TRBJ2-5	-	CASSQQQETQYF	TGTGCCAGCAGCCAACAACAAGAGACCCAGTACTTC
-	TRBV5-6	TRBJ2-7	-	CASSFVVGTEQYF	TGTGCCAGCAGCTTTGTCGTCGGGACTGAGCAGTACTTC
-	TRBV19	TRBJ2-2	-	CASSPGANTGELFF	TGTGCCAGTAGCCCGGGAGCGAACACCGGGGAGCTGTTTTTT
-	TRBV18	TRBJ2-7	-	CASSSNQQGSIAYEQYF	TGTGCCAGCTCATCAAATCAACAGGGAAGCATTGCCTACGAGCAGTACTTC
-	TRBV7-9	TRBJ2-3	-	CASSSDRLLDTQYF	TGTGCCAGCAGCTCCGACAGGTTACTGGATACGCAGTATTTT
TRBD2	TRBV6-5	TRBJ2-3	once	CASSSLTSVSTDTQYF	TGTGCCAGCAGTTCCCTCACTAGCGTTAGCACAGATACGCAGTATTTT
-	TRBV7-2	TRBJ2-3	-	CASSLSGWEADTQYF	TGTGCCAGCAGCCTCTCAGGGTGGGAGGCAGATACGCAGTATTTT
-	TRBV28	TRBJ1-2	-	CASMQTGNYGYTF	TGTGCCAGCATGCAGACAGGAAACTATGGCTACACCTTC